A single sample gave rise to the 14 T cell receptor beta chains below, sequenced in a study of T cell responses to AZD1222 COVID-19 vaccine. Profiled with immunoSEQ multiplex PCR; TCRdb holds only in-frame clones, not every one. The sample lists more than 95,000 clones; nearly 95% were seen once. Sequenced here: peripheral blood, sampled on day 0 of AZD1222 vaccination. The receptor set was obtained from an adult in good health.

The chain recombines TRBV11-2 with TRBJ2-5, with 7 nucleotides matching TRBD2. With V trimmed by 1 base and J by 0 bases, 5 bases remained unmatched. The CDR3 extends over 16 amino acids. Germline V gene lookup returns CDR1 SGHAT and CDR2 FQNNGV. CDR3: CASSLVLAEYQETQYF. The CDR3 coding sequence is TGTGCCAGCAGCTTAGTTCTAGCGGAGTACCAAGAGACCCAGTACTTC.

This clone was recorded once. The CDR3 spells CASSTGNPPLHF. CDR3 DNA: TGTGCCAGCAGCACAGGGAACCCACCCCTCCACTTT. The gene calls are TRBV9 and TRBJ1-6, with a possible D match to TRBD1 (6 bases). Germline V lookup: CDR1 SGDLS, CDR2 YYNGEE. CDR3 length: 12 residues. V was clipped by 4 bases and J by 11 bases, with 10 bases between them.

This clone has only a few counts. The rearrangement uses TRBV5-4 and TRBJ2-4, with TRBD1 matching over 11 bases. This CDR3 is 17 amino acids long. V lost 4 bases, J lost 6 bases, and 12 bases stayed unmatched. Germline V lookup: CDR1 SGHNT, CDR2 YYREEE (reference sequence). The CDR3 protein is CASSLPTGTGGRNIQYF. DNA of the CDR3: TGTGCCAGCAGCCTACCCACGGGGACAGGGGGTAGAAACATTCAGTACTTC.

This clone was recorded only once. The rearrangement uses TRBV23-1 and TRBJ2-5; D remains ambiguous. TRBV23-1 is an ORF; its function is uncertain. The CDR3 length is 13 residues. With 3 bases removed from V and 5 bases from J, the gap between germline ends came to 10 bases. The CDR3 sequence: CASSHRHRETQYF. Here the CDR3 DNA reads TGCGCCAGCAGTCACCGACACCGGGAGACCCAGTACTTC.

V usage is TRBV11-2 and J usage is TRBJ1-6; D call uncertain. Germline V lookup: CDR1 SGHAT, CDR2 FQNNGV. The length of the CDR3 is 15 residues. Trimming took off 6 bases at V and 4 bases at J, with 13 bases between the two ends. Here the CDR3 reads CASRPLFGYNSPLHF. CDR3 nucleotides: TGTGCCAGCAGACCCCTTTTCGGATATAATTCACCCCTCCACTTT.

V usage is TRBV3-1 (or the pseudogene TRBV3-2) and J usage is TRBJ1-6; D unresolved. The CDR3 is 13 residues long. Trimming took 4 bases from V and 6 from J, leaving 7 bases between them. Germline CDR1 and CDR2: LGHDT and YNNKEL (reference sequence). The CDR3 here is CASSLNPNSPLHF. The CDR3 nucleotides are TGTGCCAGCAGCCTCAACCCTAATTCACCCCTCCACTTT.

The rearrangement links TRBV15 to TRBJ2-6; 8 bases are a match to TRBD1. Trimming removed 4 bases from V and 2 bases from J; junction bases left unmatched: 4. In germline, CDR1 is LNHNV, CDR2 YYDKDF (reference sequence). The CDR3 has 16 residues. CDR3 bases: TGTGCCACCAGCATTCTACAGGGGGCTGGGGCCAACGTCCTGACTTTC. It is translated as CATSILQGAGANVLTF.

This clone was counted once. The chain combines TRBV10-3 with TRBJ1-3, with unresolved D. The V gene's germline CDR1 is ENHRY and CDR2 SYGVKD. V shed 10 bases and J shed 4 bases, with 14 bases lying between them. This CDR3 contains 13 residues. CDR3 residues: CASIGLGGNTIYF. CDR3 nucleotide sequence: TGTGCCAGCATAGGTCTGGGGGGAAACACCATATATTTT.

The V and J genes are TRBV4-3 and TRBJ2-2; 9 positions agree with TRBD2. Losses at the gene ends were 0 bases for V and 4 bases for J; bases not matched to a gene: 3. Germline-derived CDR1 and CDR2 are LGHNA and YSLEER. This CDR3 has 16 residues. The CDR3 coding sequence is TGCGCCAGCAGCCAAGACGTAGCGGGGGTCACCGGGGAGCTGTTTTTT. Residues: CASSQDVAGVTGELFF.

The chain links TRBV10-3 to TRBJ1-2; 8 bases map to TRBD1. With V trimmed by 6 bases and J by 0 bases, 3 bases remained unmatched. The CDR3 extends over 14 amino acids. Germline V gives CDR1 ENHRY, CDR2 SYGVKD. CDR3 amino acids: CAIRGTGANYGYTF. CDR3 DNA sequence: TGTGCCATCAGAGGGACAGGAGCTAACTATGGCTACACCTTC.

This chain connects TRBV4-1 to TRBJ2-5; D gene ambiguous. CDR3 length: 15 amino acids. Trimming left V 0 bases short and J 5 bases short, with 13 bases between. The V gene's germline CDR1 is MGHRA and CDR2 YSYEKL. The CDR3 sequence: CASSQEAVIEETQYF. The CDR3 nucleotides read TGCGCCAGCAGCCAAGAGGCGGTGATTGAGGAGACCCAGTACTTC.

The chain uses TRBV7-9 and TRBJ1-2, with D perhaps matching TRBD1 (5 bases). Germline V lookup: CDR1 SEHNR, CDR2 FQNEAQ (reference sequence). Between the trimmed V and J ends, which lost 1 base and 7 bases, there was a span of 10 bases. CDR3 length: 13 amino acids. The CDR3 nucleotides are TGTGCCAGCAGCTTAGTAAGGGGAGGTGGCTACACCTTC. It yields the protein CASSLVRGGGYTF.

This rearrangement joins TRBV7-3 to TRBJ1-1, with 10 bases that match TRBD1. Germline CDR1 SGHTA, CDR2 FQGTGA. The CDR3 has 14 residues. V gave up 4 bases and J gave up 7 bases; unmatched junction bases: 6. The CDR3 nucleotides are TGTGCCAGCAGCTATGACAGGGGGCCGGGTGAAGCTTTCTTT. The encoded protein is CASSYDRGPGEAFF.

The rearrangement uses TRBV15 and TRBJ2-7; TRBD2 matches 13 bases. The V gene end was trimmed by 0 bases and the J gene end by 2 bases; junction bases not matched to a gene: 4. The CDR3 length is 17 residues. The germline CDR1 and CDR2 sequences are LNHNV and YYDKDF (reference sequence). CDR3 nucleotide sequence: TGTGCCACCAGCAGAGACGCGGGGACTAGCGGGACCTACGAGCAGTACTTC. It is translated as CATSRDAGTSGTYEQYF.